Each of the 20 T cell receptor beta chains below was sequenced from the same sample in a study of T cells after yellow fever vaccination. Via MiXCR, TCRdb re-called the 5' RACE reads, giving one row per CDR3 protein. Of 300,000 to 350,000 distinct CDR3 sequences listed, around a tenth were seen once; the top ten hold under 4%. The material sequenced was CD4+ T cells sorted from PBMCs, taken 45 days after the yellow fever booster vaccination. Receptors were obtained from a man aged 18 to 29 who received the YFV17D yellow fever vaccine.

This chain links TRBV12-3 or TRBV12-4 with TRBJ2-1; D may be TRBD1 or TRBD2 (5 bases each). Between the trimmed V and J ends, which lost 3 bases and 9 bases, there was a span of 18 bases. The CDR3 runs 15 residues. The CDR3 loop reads CASSFKRGAAGEQFF. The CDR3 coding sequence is TGTGCCAGCAGTTTTAAGAGGGGTGCGGCCGGTGAGCAGTTCTTC.

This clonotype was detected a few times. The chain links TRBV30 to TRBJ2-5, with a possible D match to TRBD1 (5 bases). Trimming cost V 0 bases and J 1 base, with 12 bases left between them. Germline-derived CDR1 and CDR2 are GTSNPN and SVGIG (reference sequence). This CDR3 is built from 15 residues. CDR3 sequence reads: CAWSVQPGPQETQYF. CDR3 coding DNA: TGTGCCTGGAGTGTACAACCAGGGCCCCAAGAGACCCAGTACTTC.

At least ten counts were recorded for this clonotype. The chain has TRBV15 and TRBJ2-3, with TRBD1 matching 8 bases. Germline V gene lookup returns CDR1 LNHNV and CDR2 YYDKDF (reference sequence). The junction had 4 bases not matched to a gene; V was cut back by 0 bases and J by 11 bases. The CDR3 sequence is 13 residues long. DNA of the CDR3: TGTGCCACCAGCAGAGATGGCGGGACAGGGCAGTATTTT. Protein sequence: CATSRDGGTGQYF.

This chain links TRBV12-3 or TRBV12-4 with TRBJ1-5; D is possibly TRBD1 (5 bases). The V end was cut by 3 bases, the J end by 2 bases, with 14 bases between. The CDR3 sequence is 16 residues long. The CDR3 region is CASSLNHGGGNQPQHF. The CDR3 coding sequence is TGTGCCAGCAGTTTGAATCACGGGGGAGGCAATCAGCCCCAGCATTTT.

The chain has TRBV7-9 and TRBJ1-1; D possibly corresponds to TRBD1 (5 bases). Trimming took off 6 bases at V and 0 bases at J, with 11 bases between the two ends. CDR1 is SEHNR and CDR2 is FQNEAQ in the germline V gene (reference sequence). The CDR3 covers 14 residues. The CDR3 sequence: CASRALGLNTEAFF. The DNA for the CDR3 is TGTGCCAGCAGAGCTTTGGGACTGAACACTGAAGCTTTCTTT. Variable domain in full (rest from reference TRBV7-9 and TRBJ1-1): DTGVSQNPRHKITKRGQNVTFRCDPISEHNRLYWYRQTLGQGPEFLTYFQNEAQLEKSRLLSDRFSAERPKGSFSTLEIQRTEQGDSAMYLCASRALGLNTEAFFGQGTRLTVV.

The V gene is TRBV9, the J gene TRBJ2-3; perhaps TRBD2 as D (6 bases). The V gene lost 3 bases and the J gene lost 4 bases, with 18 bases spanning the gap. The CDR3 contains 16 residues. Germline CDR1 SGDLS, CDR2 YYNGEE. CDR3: CASSAFPLTSSDTQYF. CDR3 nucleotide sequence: TGTGCCAGCAGCGCGTTCCCCCTGACTAGTTCAGATACGCAGTATTTT.

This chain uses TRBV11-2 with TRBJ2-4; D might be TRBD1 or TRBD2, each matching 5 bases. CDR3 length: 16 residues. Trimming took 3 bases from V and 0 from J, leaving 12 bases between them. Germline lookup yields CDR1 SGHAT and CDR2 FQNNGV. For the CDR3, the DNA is TGTGCCAGCAGCTTCCGGGGCCGTTTAGCCAAAAACATTCAGTACTTC. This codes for CASSFRGRLAKNIQYF.

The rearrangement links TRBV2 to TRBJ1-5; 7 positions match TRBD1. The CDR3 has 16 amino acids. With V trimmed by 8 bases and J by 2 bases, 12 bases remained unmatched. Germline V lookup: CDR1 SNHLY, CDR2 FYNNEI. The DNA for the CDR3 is TGTGCCAGCGATCCAGGGACAGTTTCTGGCAATCAGCCCCAGCATTTT. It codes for CASDPGTVSGNQPQHF.

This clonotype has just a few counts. The CDR3 sequence is CATDVSQGNREAFF. The DNA for the CDR3 is TGTGCCACGGACGTATCTCAGGGGAATCGGGAAGCTTTCTTT. V usage is TRBV28 and J usage is TRBJ1-1, with D maybe TRBD1 (6 bases). The CDR3 runs to 14 residues. Trimming pared 10 bases from V and 8 bases from J, leaving 23 bases between. The V gene's germline CDR1 is MDHEN and CDR2 SYDVKM. The variable domain in full, completed from reference TRBV28 and TRBJ1-1, reads DVKVTQSSRYLVKRTGEKVFLECVQDMDHENMFWYRQDPGLGLRLIYFSYDVKMKEKGDIPEGYSVSREKKERFSLILESASTNQTSMYLCATDVSQGNREAFFGQGTRLTVV.

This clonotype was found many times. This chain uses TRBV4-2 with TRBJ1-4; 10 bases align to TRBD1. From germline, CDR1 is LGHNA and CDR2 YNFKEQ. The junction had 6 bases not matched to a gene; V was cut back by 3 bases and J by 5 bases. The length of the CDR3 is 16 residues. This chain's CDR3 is CASSHSPGQGNEKLFF. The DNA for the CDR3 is TGTGCCAGCAGCCATTCTCCGGGACAGGGGAATGAAAAACTGTTTTTT.

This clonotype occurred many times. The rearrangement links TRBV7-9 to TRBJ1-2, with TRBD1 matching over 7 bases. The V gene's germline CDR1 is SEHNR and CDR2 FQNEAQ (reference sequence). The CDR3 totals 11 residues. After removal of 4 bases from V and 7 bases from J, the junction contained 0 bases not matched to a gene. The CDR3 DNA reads TGTGCCAGCAGCTCAGGGGGTGGCTACACCTTC. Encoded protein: CASSSGGGYTF.

The CDR3: CASSSERWQETQYF. In DNA, the CDR3 is TGTGCCAGCAGCTCAGAACGGTGGCAAGAGACCCAGTACTTC. This chain connects TRBV11-2 to TRBJ2-5; D not certain. The germline CDR1 and CDR2 sequences are SGHAT and FQNNGV. Between the trimmed V and J ends, which lost 4 bases and 2 bases, there was a span of 11 bases. The CDR3 is 14 residues long.

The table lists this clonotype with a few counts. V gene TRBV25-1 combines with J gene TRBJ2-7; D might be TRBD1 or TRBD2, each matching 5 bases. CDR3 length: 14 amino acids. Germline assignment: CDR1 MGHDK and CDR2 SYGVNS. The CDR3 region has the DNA TGTGCCAGCAGTCCCCCCCCCACCTTAGACGGGGCCTGGGTC. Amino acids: CASSPPPTLDGAWV.

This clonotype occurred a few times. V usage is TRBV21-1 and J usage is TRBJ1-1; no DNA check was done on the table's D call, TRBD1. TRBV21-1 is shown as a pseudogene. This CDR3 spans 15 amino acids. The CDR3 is CASSLAGGSPTEAFF. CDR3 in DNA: TGTGCCAGCAGTCTAGCAGGGGGATCGCCCACTGAAGCTTTCTTT.

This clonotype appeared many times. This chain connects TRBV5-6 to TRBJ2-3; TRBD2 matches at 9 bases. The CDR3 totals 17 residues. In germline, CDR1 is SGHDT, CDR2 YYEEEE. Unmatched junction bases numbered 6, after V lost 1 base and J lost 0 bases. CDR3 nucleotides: TGTGCCAGCAGCTTGCTTGCGGGGGGGCTTAGCACAGATACGCAGTATTTT. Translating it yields CASSLLAGGLSTDTQYF.

The CDR3 protein is CASSQLAGFYNEQFF. For the CDR3, the DNA is TGCGCCAGCAGCCAACTAGCGGGGTTTTACAATGAGCAGTTCTTC. The chain couples TRBV4-1 to TRBJ2-1; 9 positions agree with TRBD2. CDR3 length: 15 residues. Germline loops: CDR1 MGHRA, CDR2 YSYEKL. Germline trimming cut 2 bases from V and 4 bases from J; bases unmatched to any gene: 3.

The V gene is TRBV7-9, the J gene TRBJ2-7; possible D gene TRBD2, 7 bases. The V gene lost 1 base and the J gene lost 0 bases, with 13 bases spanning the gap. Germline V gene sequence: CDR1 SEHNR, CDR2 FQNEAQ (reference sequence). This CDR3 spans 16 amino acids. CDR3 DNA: TGTGCCAGCAGCTTAGGGGGGGGCAGAAGCTCCTACGAGCAGTACTTC. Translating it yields CASSLGGGRSSYEQYF.

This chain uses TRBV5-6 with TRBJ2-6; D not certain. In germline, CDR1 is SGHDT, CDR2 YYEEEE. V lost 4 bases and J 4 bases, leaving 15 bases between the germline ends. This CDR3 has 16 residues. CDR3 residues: CASSLPRGAGANVLTF. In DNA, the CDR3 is TGTGCCAGCAGCCTCCCCCGCGGCGCGGGGGCCAACGTCCTGACTTTC.

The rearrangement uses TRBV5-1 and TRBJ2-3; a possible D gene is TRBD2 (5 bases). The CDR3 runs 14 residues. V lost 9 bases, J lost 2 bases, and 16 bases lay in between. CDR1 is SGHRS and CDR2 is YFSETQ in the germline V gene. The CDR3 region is CATRAAQATDTQYF. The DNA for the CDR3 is TGCGCCACGCGGGCGGCCCAGGCCACAGATACGCAGTATTTT.

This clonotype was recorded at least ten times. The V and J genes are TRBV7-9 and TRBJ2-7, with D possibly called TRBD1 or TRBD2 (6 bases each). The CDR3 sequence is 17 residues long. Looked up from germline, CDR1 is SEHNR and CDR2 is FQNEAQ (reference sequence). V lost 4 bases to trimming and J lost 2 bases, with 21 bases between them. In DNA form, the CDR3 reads TGTGCCAGCAGCTATTCGGGGGCAGGAAGGTTCCCCTACGAGCAGTACGTC. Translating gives CASSYSGAGRFPYEQYV.